The next 24 T cell receptor beta chains were all read from a single sample in a study of blood T cell repertoires in COVID-19. Generated by immunoSEQ multiplex PCR, the TCRdb table keeps only in-frame clones and is missing some. The sample comprises roughly 570,000 clones, about 88% of which are singletons, and 7.5% to 9% rests with the top ten. Input material: peripheral blood. The source of these receptors is a woman in her forties or fifties with COVID-19, enrolled during active disease.

This chain uses TRBV29-1 with TRBJ2-3; the match to TRBD1 covers 9 bases. There are 14 residues in the CDR3. With 5 bases clipped from V and 5 bases from J, the junction kept 8 bases outside the gene matches. CDR1 is SQVTM, CDR2 ANQGSEA, per germline. The CDR3 DNA reads TGCAGCGTTTGGGGTGGGACAGGGAAAGATACGCAGTATTTT. Translating gives CSVWGGTGKDTQYF.

The chain uses TRBV11-2 and TRBJ1-1; a possible D gene is TRBD1 (6 bases). Per germline, CDR1 SGHAT and CDR2 FQNNGV. V dropped 3 bases and J dropped 10 bases, with 18 bases sitting between them. This CDR3 region has 14 residues. CDR3 DNA sequence: TGTGCCAGCAGCTTTAACCCGGGACAAGGGGTAGCTTTCTTT. Encoded protein: CASSFNPGQGVAFF.

The sample holds a few counts of this clone. This chain links TRBV6-5 with TRBJ2-7; tentative D call: TRBD2 (5 bases). Germline CDR1 MNHEY, CDR2 SVGAGI. The ends were cut back, 6 bases at V and 2 bases at J, with 8 bases in the middle. The CDR3 sequence is 12 residues long. CDR3 bases: TGTGCCAGCAGCGGGGTAGCCTACGAGCAGTACTTC. Translated: CASSGVAYEQYF.

This clone was recorded once. V is TRBV5-1 and J is TRBJ1-2; the D gene is possibly TRBD1 (6 bases). Trimming took 3 bases from V and 6 from J, leaving 12 bases between them. The germline gives CDR1 SGHRS, CDR2 YFSETQ. This CDR3 comprises 13 residues. CDR3 residues: CASSYGQQDGYTF. The CDR3 nucleotides read TGCGCCAGCAGCTACGGACAGCAGGATGGCTACACCTTC.

The chain carries TRBV6-5 and TRBJ1-1; D uncertain. Per the germline V gene, CDR1 is MNHEY and CDR2 is SVGAGI. Trimming removed 9 bases from V and 8 bases from J, with 22 bases in between. There are 14 residues in the CDR3. The DNA for the CDR3 is TGTGCCAGTCCTGAGGAACGCTTTGAGAGGGAAGCTTTCTTT. Translation gives CASPEERFEREAFF.

On this clone: At one boundary the junction diverges from the germline segment, which might be a read error. The V and J genes are TRBV7-9 and TRBJ2-5; D unclear. From germline, CDR1 is SEHNR and CDR2 FQNEAQ (reference sequence). The CDR3 is made up of 13 amino acids. The CDR3 is CASSSTIKDTQYF. The CDR3 region has the DNA TGTGCCAGCAGCTCTACTATAAAAGACACCCAGTACTTC. The full variable domain, with the rest looked up from reference TRBV7-9 and TRBJ2-5, is DTGVSQNPRHKITKRGQNVTFRCDPISEHNRLYWYRQTLGQGPEFLTYFQNEAQLEKSRLLSDRFSAERPKGSFSTLEIQRTEQGDSAMYLCASSSTIKDTQYFGPGTRLLVL.

The chain combines TRBV7-9 with TRBJ2-2, with D tentatively TRBD2 (6 bases). The CDR3 totals 18 residues. The ends were cut back, 0 bases at V and 3 bases at J, with 17 bases in the middle. Germline CDR1 SEHNR, CDR2 FQNEAQ (reference sequence). CDR3 residues: CASSLAPLANLDTGELFF. CDR3 bases: TGTGCCAGCAGCTTAGCCCCACTAGCTAACCTCGACACCGGGGAGCTGTTTTTT.

CDR3 sequence reads: CASSVPWDRVRYEQYF. DNA for the CDR3: TGTGCCAGCAGCGTACCCTGGGACAGGGTAAGATACGAGCAGTACTTC. This chain connects TRBV9 to TRBJ2-7; 9 nucleotides match TRBD1. The germline CDR1 and CDR2 sequences are SGDLS and YYNGEE. Trimming took 1 base from V and 4 from J; bases not matched to a gene: 9. The CDR3 extends over 16 amino acids.

The V gene is TRBV4-1, the J gene TRBJ1-5; TRBD1 matches 7 bases. V was pared by 0 bases and J by 5 bases, with 7 bases of the junction left unmatched. This CDR3 region has 16 residues. Germline values: CDR1 MGHRA, CDR2 YSYEKL. The CDR3 region has the DNA TGCGCCAGCAGCCAAGAAACAGGGGCGCCCGATCAGCCCCAGCATTTT. This gives the protein CASSQETGAPDQPQHF.

The chain combines TRBV18 with TRBJ1-1; TRBD1 aligns across 7 bases. V shed 2 bases, J shed 0 bases, and the junction held 12 bases outside the gene matches. This CDR3 has 18 residues. The germline V gene has CDR1 KGHSH and CDR2 LQKENI. The CDR3 DNA is TGTGCCAGCTCACCAAGGGGAGAACCGGGACAGCTGAACACTGAAGCTTTCTTT. Its protein product is CASSPRGEPGQLNTEAFF.

The CDR3 nucleotides read TGTGCCAGCAGCCGACAGTCTAGCACAGATACGCAGTATTTT. This codes for CASSRQSSTDTQYF. V usage is TRBV11-2 and J usage is TRBJ2-3; a weak D match, TRBD1 (5 bases). Trimming shortened V by 5 bases and J by 0 bases, and 9 bases separated the two germline ends. The CDR3 is made up of 14 amino acids. Germline CDR1 reads SGHAT; CDR2 reads FQNNGV.

The J gene is TRBJ1-1, the V gene TRBV30; TRBD1 might be the D (5 bases). Germline V CDR1 and CDR2: GTSNPN, SVGIG (reference sequence). The V end was cut by 2 bases, the J end by 9 bases, with 13 bases between. CDR3 length equals 12 residues. The chain's CDR3 is CAWSSAAGQAFF. The DNA for the CDR3 is TGTGCCTGGAGTTCCGCGGCGGGGCAAGCTTTCTTT.

This sequence joins TRBV11-2 and TRBJ2-4; D might be TRBD1 (8 bases). Trimming stripped 1 base from V and 0 bases from J, with 13 bases between. The germline CDR1 and CDR2 sequences are SGHAT and FQNNGV. This CDR3 comprises 17 residues. CDR3 coding DNA: TGTGCCAGCAGCTTAGCTAACAGGGGGGGAGCCAAAAACATTCAGTACTTC. Translated, it gives CASSLANRGGAKNIQYF.

The chain combines TRBV30 with TRBJ1-5; D possibly corresponds to TRBD1 (5 bases). Trimming shortened V by 2 bases and J by 3 bases, and 8 bases separated the two germline ends. CDR1 and CDR2 (germline): GTSNPN, SVGIG (reference sequence). The CDR3 has 13 amino acids. DNA of the CDR3: TGTGCCTGGAGTCCGGGGGACAATCAGCCCCAGCATTTT. Its protein product is CAWSPGDNQPQHF.

The rearrangement uses TRBV11-2 and TRBJ2-7, with TRBD1 matching over 10 bases. Germline CDR1 is SGHAT and CDR2 is FQNNGV. The CDR3 length is 15 residues. The J segment lost 3 bases and the V segment lost 6 bases, leaving 8 bases of the junction unmatched. CDR3 loop: CASRSPGQGSYEQYF. For the CDR3, the DNA is TGTGCCAGCAGGTCACCGGGACAGGGGAGCTACGAGCAGTACTTC.

The chain combines TRBV5-4 with TRBJ1-1, with D possibly matching TRBD1 (5 bases). The V and J ends lost 4 bases and 4 bases respectively, with 14 bases between them. This CDR3 spans 14 amino acids. In germline, CDR1 is SGHNT, CDR2 YYREEE (reference sequence). As DNA, the CDR3 is TGTGCCAGCAGCACCCCAGGGAGGGTCACTGAAGCTTTCTTT. It yields the protein CASSTPGRVTEAFF.

The rearrangement joins TRBV4-2 to TRBJ1-4; the match to TRBD1 covers 7 bases. Germline CDR1 reads LGHNA; CDR2 reads YNFKEQ. Germline trimming cut 2 bases from V and 5 bases from J; bases unmatched to any gene: 8. The CDR3 loop spans 16 amino acids. CDR3: CASSQPGTAKNEKLFF. For the CDR3, the DNA is TGTGCCAGCAGCCAACCCGGGACAGCGAAAAATGAAAAACTGTTTTTT.

The chain couples TRBV3-1 (or the pseudogene TRBV3-2) to TRBJ1-3; no clear D gene. Germline values: CDR1 LGHDT, CDR2 YNNKEL (reference sequence). Trimming left V 1 base short and J 0 bases short, with 7 bases between. The CDR3 sequence is 15 residues long. CDR3: CASSQGHRSGNTIYF. The DNA of the CDR3 is TGTGCCAGCAGCCAAGGACACCGCTCTGGAAACACCATATATTTT.

The chain has TRBV2 and TRBJ1-3; the D is unclear. V was shortened by 3 bases and J by 5 bases, with 11 bases between the two germline ends. The length of the CDR3 is 14 residues. Germline-derived CDR1 and CDR2 are SNHLY and FYNNEI. Here the CDR3 DNA reads TGTGCCAGCAGTGAGAACGGTCCCCGAAACACCATATATTTT. It encodes CASSENGPRNTIYF. Drawing the rest from reference TRBV2 and TRBJ1-3, the complete variable domain is EPEVTQTPSHQVTQMGQEVILRCVPISNHLYFYWYRQILGQKVEFLVSFYNNEISEKSEIFDDQFSVERPDGSNFTLKIRSTKLEDSAMYFCASSENGPRNTIYFGEGSWLTVV.

The gene calls are TRBV7-3 and TRBJ2-1, with 7 bases identical to TRBD2. This CDR3 has 15 residues. The germline gives CDR1 SGHTA, CDR2 FQGTGA. V lost 3 bases, J lost 3 bases, and 5 bases stayed unmatched. CDR3 DNA sequence: TGTGCCAGCAGCTTGTGGCTAGCGGACTACAATGAGCAGTTCTTC. Translating it yields CASSLWLADYNEQFF.

The chain is built from TRBV4-2 and TRBJ1-3; possible D gene TRBD1, 6 bases. The CDR3 is 16 amino acids. V was clipped by 3 bases and J by 0 bases, with 12 bases between them. Per the germline V gene, CDR1 is LGHNA and CDR2 is YNFKEQ. The CDR3 nucleotides read TGTGCCAGCAGCCATCACACAGGGATCTCTGGAAACACCATATATTTT. Amino acids: CASSHHTGISGNTIYF.

The chain joins TRBV4-2 to TRBJ1-1; 7 bases match TRBD1. CDR1 LGHNA and CDR2 YNFKEQ come from the germline V gene. V was pared by 4 bases and J by 4 bases, with 9 bases of the junction left unmatched. This CDR3 spans 15 amino acids. For the CDR3, the DNA is TGTGCCAGCAGCCTAGTAAGACAGGGACCCACTGAAGCTTTCTTT. It encodes CASSLVRQGPTEAFF.

This clone was recorded once. The chain combines TRBV2 with TRBJ1-2; 7 bases agree with TRBD1. Trimming cost V 8 bases and J 4 bases; bases outside gene matches: 4. Germline V gives CDR1 SNHLY, CDR2 FYNNEI. This CDR3 is built from 12 residues. CDR3 residues: CASLTGIYGYTF. The DNA for the CDR3 is TGTGCCAGCCTGACAGGGATCTATGGCTACACCTTC.

V is TRBV4-1 and J is TRBJ1-6; 9 bases match TRBD1. CDR1 and CDR2 (germline): MGHRA, YSYEKL. The length of the CDR3 is 14 residues. The ends lost 4 bases at V and 9 bases at J; junction bases unmatched: 4. The CDR3 DNA reads TGCGCCAGCAGCCGGCCGACAGGGGGTTCACCCCTCCACTTT. Translating gives CASSRPTGGSPLHF.